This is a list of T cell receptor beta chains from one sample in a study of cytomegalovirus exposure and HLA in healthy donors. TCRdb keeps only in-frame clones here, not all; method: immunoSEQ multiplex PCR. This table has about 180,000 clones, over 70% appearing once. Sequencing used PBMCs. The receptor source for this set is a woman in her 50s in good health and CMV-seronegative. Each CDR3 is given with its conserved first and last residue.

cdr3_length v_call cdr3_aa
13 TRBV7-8 CASRPRTNEKLFF
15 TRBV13 CASSHRLAGSYEQYF
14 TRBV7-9 CASSLGSGGNEQFF
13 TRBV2 CASIGKNTGELFF
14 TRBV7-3 CASSPPGLEETQYF
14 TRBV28 CASSPDRGAQPQHF
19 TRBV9 CASSEIPGLAGGKTDTQYF
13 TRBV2 CASSGDRIYEQYF
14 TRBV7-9 CASTYQGGATEAFF
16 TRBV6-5 CASSYSYGTGLQGYTF
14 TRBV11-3 CASSWGLAGGEQFF
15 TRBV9 CASSSTSGSSGEQYF
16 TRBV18 CASSPSRLAQYNEQFF
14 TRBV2 CASREDRGYQPQHF
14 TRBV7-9 CASSHAGFNYEQYF
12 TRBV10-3 CAISRQEDGYTF
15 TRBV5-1 CASTSQGWGTDTQYF
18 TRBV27 CASRFIYRGRESTDTQYF
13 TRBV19 CASSISGGIEQYF
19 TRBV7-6 CASSLAGSRPGGDTGELFF
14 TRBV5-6 CASSLAGKNQPQHF